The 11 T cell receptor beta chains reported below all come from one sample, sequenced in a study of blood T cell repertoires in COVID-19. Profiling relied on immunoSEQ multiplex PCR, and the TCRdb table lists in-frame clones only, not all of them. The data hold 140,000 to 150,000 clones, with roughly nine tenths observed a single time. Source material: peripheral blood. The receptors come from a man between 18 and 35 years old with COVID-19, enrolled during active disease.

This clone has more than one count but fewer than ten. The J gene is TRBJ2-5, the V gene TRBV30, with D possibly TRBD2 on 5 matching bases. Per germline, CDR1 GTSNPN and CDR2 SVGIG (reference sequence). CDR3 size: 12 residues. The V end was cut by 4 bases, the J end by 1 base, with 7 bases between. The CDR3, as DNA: TGTGCCTGGATTAGCGCCCAAGAGACCCAGTACTTC. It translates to CAWISAQETQYF.

The CDR3 spells CAWSVPGSYGYTF. The CDR3 DNA sequence: TGTGCCTGGAGTGTACCAGGGTCATATGGCTACACCTTC. J is TRBJ1-2 and V is TRBV30, with D perhaps TRBD1 (5 bases). The ends were cut back, 0 bases at V and 5 bases at J, with 10 bases in the middle. The CDR3 is made up of 13 amino acids. From germline, CDR1 is GTSNPN and CDR2 SVGIG (reference sequence). The variable domain in full, completed from reference TRBV30 and TRBJ1-2, reads SQTIHQWPATLVQPVGSPLSLECTVEGTSNPNLYWYRQAAGRGLQLLFYSVGIGQISSEVPQNLSASRPQDRQFILSSKKLLLSDSGFYLCAWSVPGSYGYTFGSGTRLTVV.

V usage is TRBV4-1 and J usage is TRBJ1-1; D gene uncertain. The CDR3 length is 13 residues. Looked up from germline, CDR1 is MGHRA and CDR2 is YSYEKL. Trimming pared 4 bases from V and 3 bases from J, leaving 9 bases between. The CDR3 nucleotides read TGCGCCAGCAGCCGGGGAGTTGACACTGAAGCTTTCTTT. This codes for CASSRGVDTEAFF.

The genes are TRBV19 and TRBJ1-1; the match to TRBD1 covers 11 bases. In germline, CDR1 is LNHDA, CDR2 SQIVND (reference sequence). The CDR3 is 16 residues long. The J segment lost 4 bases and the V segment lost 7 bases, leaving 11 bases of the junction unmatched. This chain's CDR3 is CASTQWGQGVFTEAFF. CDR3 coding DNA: TGTGCCAGTACGCAATGGGGACAGGGGGTTTTCACTGAAGCTTTCTTT.

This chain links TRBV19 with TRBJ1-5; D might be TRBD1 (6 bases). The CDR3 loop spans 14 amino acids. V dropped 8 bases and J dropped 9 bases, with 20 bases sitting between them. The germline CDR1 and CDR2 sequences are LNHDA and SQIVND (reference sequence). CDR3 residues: CASGEWGTLAPQHF. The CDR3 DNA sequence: TGTGCCAGTGGGGAATGGGGGACACTCGCGCCCCAGCATTTT.

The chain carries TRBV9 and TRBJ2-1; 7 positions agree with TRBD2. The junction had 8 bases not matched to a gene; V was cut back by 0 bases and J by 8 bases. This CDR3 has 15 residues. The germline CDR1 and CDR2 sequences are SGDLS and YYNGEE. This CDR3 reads CASSVAAGTNYEQFF. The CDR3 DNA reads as TGTGCCAGCAGCGTAGCAGCGGGGACTAACTATGAGCAGTTCTTC. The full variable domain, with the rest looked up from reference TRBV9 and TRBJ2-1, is DSGVTQTPKHLITATGQRVTLRCSPRSGDLSVYWYQQSLDQGLQFLIQYYNGEERAKGNILERFSAQQFPDLHSELNLSSLELGDSALYFCASSVAAGTNYEQFFGPGTRLTVL.

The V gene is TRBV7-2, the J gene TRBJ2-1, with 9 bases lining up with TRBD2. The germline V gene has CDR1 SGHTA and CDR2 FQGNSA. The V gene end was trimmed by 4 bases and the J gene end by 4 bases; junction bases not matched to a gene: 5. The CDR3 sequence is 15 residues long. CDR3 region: CASSSRLAAYNEQFF. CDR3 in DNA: TGTGCCAGCAGCTCTCGACTAGCGGCATACAATGAGCAGTTCTTC.

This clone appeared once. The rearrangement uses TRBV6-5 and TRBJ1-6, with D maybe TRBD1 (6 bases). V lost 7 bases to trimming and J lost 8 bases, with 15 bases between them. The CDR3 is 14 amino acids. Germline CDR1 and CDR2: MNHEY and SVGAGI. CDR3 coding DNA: TGTGCCAGCACCTACCGGGGGGCTGATTCACCCCTCCACTTT. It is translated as CASTYRGADSPLHF.

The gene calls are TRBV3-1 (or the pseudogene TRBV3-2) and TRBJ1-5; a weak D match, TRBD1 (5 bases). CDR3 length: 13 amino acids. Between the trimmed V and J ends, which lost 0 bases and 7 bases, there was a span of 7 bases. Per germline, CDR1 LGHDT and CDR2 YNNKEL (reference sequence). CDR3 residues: CASSQDRGQPQHF. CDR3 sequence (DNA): TGTGCCAGCAGCCAAGATAGGGGACAGCCCCAGCATTTT.

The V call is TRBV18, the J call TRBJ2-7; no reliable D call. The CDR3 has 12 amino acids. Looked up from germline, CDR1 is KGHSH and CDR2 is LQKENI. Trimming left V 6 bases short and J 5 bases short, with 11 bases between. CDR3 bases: TGTGCCAGCTCCCAAAACCGGGACGAGCAGTACTTC. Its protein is CASSQNRDEQYF.

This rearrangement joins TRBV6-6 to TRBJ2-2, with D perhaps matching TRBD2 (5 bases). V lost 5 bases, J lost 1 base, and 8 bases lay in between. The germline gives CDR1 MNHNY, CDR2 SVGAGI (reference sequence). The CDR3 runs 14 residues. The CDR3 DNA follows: TGTGCCAGCAGTACCGGGGTGAACACCGGGGAGCTGTTTTTT. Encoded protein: CASSTGVNTGELFF.